This T cell receptor beta chain derives from a study of OX40 agonist ivuxolimab in advanced cancers. General study findings and limits: There were, on average, more expanded clones in CD8+ T cells than in CD4+. The study observed clonal expansion of CD4+ and CD8+ blood T cells by week 6 at 0.1 to 3.0 mg/kg.

This clone was recorded a few times. Its antigen is not known. The CDR3 totals 15 residues. Germline V CDR1 and CDR2: SEHNR, FQNEAQ (reference sequence). V was clipped by 6 bases and J by 6 bases; unmatched bases: 11. The protocol was immunoSEQ multiplex PCR, while the TCRdb copy is restricted to in-frame clones and leaves out a portion. The sample lists about 130,000 clones, less than 95% occurring once. The V gene is TRBV7-9, the J gene TRBJ2-7; 10 bases are a match to TRBD2. The TCR comes from an adult with an advanced solid tumor such as melanoma, head and neck, liver or kidney cancer. The material was CD4+ or CD8+ T cells sorted from blood, obtained in a trial of the OX40 agonist ivuxolimab. CDR3 loop: CASSTVASGSREQYF. CDR3 nucleotides: TGTGCCAGCAGTACTGTCGCTAGCGGGAGTCGCGAGCAGTACTTC.